This T cell receptor (beta chain) was recovered during a study of blood T cell repertoires in COVID-19. This CDR3 spans 16 amino acids. Trimming removed 3 bases at V and 5 bases at J, with 16 bases between. Germline CDR1 is WNHNN and CDR2 is SYGVQD (reference sequence). Only in-frame clones appear in the TCRdb table, and some are missing; sequencing was by immunoSEQ multiplex PCR. The sample has 130,000 to 150,000 clones; roughly 88% are singletons. The chain couples TRBV10-1 to TRBJ2-2; a possible D gene is TRBD2 (6 bases). Sequenced: peripheral blood. The clonotype was recovered from a woman aged 60 to 75 with COVID-19, enrolled during active disease. CDR3 sequence reads: CASSDTLGGSTGELFF. The DNA for the CDR3 is TGCGCCAGCAGTGATACCCTAGGAGGGTCGACCGGGGAGCTGTTTTTT.